The clone carrying this T cell receptor (beta chain) turned up a few times. The data belong to a study of blood T cell repertoires in COVID-19. Trimming took 8 bases from V and 0 from J, leaving 17 bases between them. Germline-derived CDR1 and CDR2 are ENHRY and SYGVKD. The CDR3 has 16 residues. How the authors handled the data: Counts of nucleated cells, estimated from reference gene primer amplification, were obtained. The repertoire was sequenced with immunoSEQ multiplex PCR; TCRdb's copy has only in-frame clones and lacks some. That table furnishes V, J and clone size, whereas the DNA furnished D and trimming. The data hold about 120,000 clones, with around 89% observed a single time.

This chain connects TRBV10-3 to TRBJ1-3; possibly TRBD1 for D (6 bases). The specimen sequenced was peripheral blood. The receptor was derived from a man in his sixties with COVID-19, enrolled during active disease. CDR3 nucleotide sequence: TGTGCCATCCTATTAATCACAGGGAACTCTGGAAACACCATATATTTT. Translated, it gives CAILLITGNSGNTIYF.